The clone carrying this T cell receptor beta chain was seen more than once but under ten times. These data belong to a study of blood T cell repertoires in COVID-19. At the level of the study: Whether acute or convalescent, the COVID-19 samples came from the United States, Italy and Spain. T cells, B-cell-depleted T cells, or PBMCs supplied cDNA or gDNA.

Source study methods: The assay estimated nucleated cells by amplifying reference gene primers. Some clones are missing from TCRdb's copy, which holds only in-frame ones; the method was immunoSEQ multiplex PCR. For V, J and clone size, that table is used; D and trimming come from the DNA. This sample has 180,000 or so clones, with approximately 85% found just once. This TCR was recovered from a woman aged 55 to 70 with acute or convalescent COVID-19. Material for sequencing was peripheral blood.

CDR3 protein: CASSFQTQSTDTQYF. Here the CDR3 DNA reads TGCGCCAGCAGCTTTCAAACCCAGTCCACAGATACGCAGTATTTT. The V gene is TRBV5-1, the J gene TRBJ2-3, with no clear D. The CDR3 contains 15 residues. Per germline, CDR1 SGHRS and CDR2 YFSETQ. The ends were cut back, 2 bases at V and 2 bases at J, with 12 bases in the middle.